This T cell receptor (beta chain) was documented in a study of metastatic and nonmetastatic thyroid tumors. Turning to the study itself: Comparative analysis of repertoires was undertaken across blood and tumor or nodule tissue obtained from malignant and benign thyroid patients.

In regard to this clone: What it recognizes is unknown. The junction does not match germline at one end; this may be a read error.

Study-level results: Significantly greater TCR beta diversity was reportedly found in malignant thyroid tumors than in benign nodules (in blood and tumor).

Treatment of any kind had been given to no patient before thyroid surgery. Authors' methods: The study's classifier, a distant-metastasis tool for papillary thyroid cancer, was built using CDR3 differences across clinicopathological groups. MiXCR reprocessed the PCR reads for TCRdb. V and J calls and clone size were set by TCRdb, not the authors. The table includes 20,000 to 25,000 clones, just over 20% detected once. This CDR3 region has 14 residues. The germline V gene encodes CDR1 SGHRS and CDR2 YFSETQ. The genes are TRBV5-1 and TRBJ2-1; TRBD2 agrees at 11 bases. Sequences were obtained from blood. The sequence came from a female donor with papillary thyroid cancer or a benign thyroid nodule (not recorded which). Some clones in this sample may be carry-over from other donors' samples. CDR3 loop: CASTFTSGSNEQLF. The CDR3 nucleotides read TGCGCCAGCACCTTTACTAGCGGGAGTAATGAGCAGCTCTTC.